These T cell receptor beta chains were read from a single sample in a study of beta chain features in type 1 diabetes. Data came from immunoSEQ multiplex PCR; TCRdb stores just in-frame clones and leaves some out. The table has about 360,000 clones, 10% to 15% seen once. The sample comprised naive CD4+ T cells from blood. The source of these receptors is a man between 18 and 35 years old in good health. Each CDR3 is given with its conserved first and last residue.

j_call: TRBJ1-1
v_call: TRBV5-1
cdr3_aa: CASSSLDRNTEAFF

j_call: TRBJ2-2
v_call: TRBV5-1
cdr3_aa: CASSFLRGPAGELFF

j_call: TRBJ2-3
v_call: TRBV4-2
cdr3_aa: CASSRGQGGSADTQYF

j_call: TRBJ2-1
v_call: TRBV14
cdr3_aa: CASSPPGQHNEQFF

j_call: TRBJ1-1
v_call: TRBV14
cdr3_aa: CASSQYSLEAFF

j_call: TRBJ2-3
v_call: TRBV5-1
cdr3_aa: CASRRLADTDTQYF

j_call: TRBJ2-3
v_call: TRBV9
cdr3_aa: CASSGNLAVGYTQYF

j_call: TRBJ2-3
v_call: TRBV4-2
cdr3_aa: CASSQDKAGQGVADTQYF

j_call: TRBJ2-3
v_call: TRBV7-9
cdr3_aa: CASILRREGQGADTQYF

j_call: TRBJ2-2
v_call: TRBV7-9
cdr3_aa: CASSHRTDTGELFF

j_call: TRBJ2-7
v_call: TRBV5-1
cdr3_aa: CASSIGTAALYEQYF

j_call: .
v_call: TRBV15
cdr3_aa: CATSRDRGQETQYF

j_call: TRBJ1-2
v_call: TRBV5-1
cdr3_aa: CASSPSGVANYGYTF

j_call: TRBJ2-1
v_call: TRBV27
cdr3_aa: CASSIYGGGGEQFF

j_call: TRBJ1-5
v_call: TRBV19
cdr3_aa: CASMMGGGQAYQPQHF

j_call: TRBJ2-2
v_call: TRBV5-1
cdr3_aa: CASSLGIVTGGPGELFF

j_call: TRBJ1-1
v_call: TRBV5-1
cdr3_aa: CASSDPGQGSEAFF

j_call: TRBJ2-5
v_call: TRBV6-6
cdr3_aa: CASSYNTGLKTQYF

j_call: TRBJ2-5
v_call: TRBV11-2
cdr3_aa: CASSLGWRETQYF

j_call: TRBJ1-4
v_call: TRBV7-6
cdr3_aa: CASTFVGSEKLFF